This T cell receptor beta chain was found in a study of blood T cell repertoires in COVID-19. Study context: From T cells, B-cell-depleted T cells, or PBMCs came the material, which was cDNA or gDNA.

Original data processing: Amplification with reference gene primers provided the estimates of nucleated cell counts. Sequencing used immunoSEQ multiplex PCR; TCRdb keeps in-frame clones, though not all of them. The DNA gave D and trimming, while V, J and clone size come from that table. The sample includes roughly 180,000 clones, 80% to 90% of them seen just once. Sequencing was carried out using peripheral blood. The receptor's source is a man aged 55 to 70 with acute or convalescent COVID-19.

This chain's CDR3 is CASTPRGANEKLFF. DNA of the CDR3: TGTGCCAGCACCCCCAGGGGGGCTAATGAAAAACTGTTTTTT. The V gene is TRBV6-5, the J gene TRBJ1-4, with TRBD1 identical over 7 bases. This CDR3 is 14 amino acids long. V lost 7 bases to trimming and J lost 3 bases; unmatched junction nucleotides: 5. Germline V gene lookup returns CDR1 MNHEY and CDR2 SVGAGI.